The clone carrying this T cell receptor beta chain has just a few counts. No antigen is known for it. This specimen belongs to a study of cytomegalovirus exposure and HLA in healthy donors. General study findings and limits: Presence/absence analyses assumed roughly uniform sequencing depth across donors, which may not hold. The study labeled 164 TCR beta chains cytomegalovirus-associated. Relative to equally common others, HLA-associated TCR beta chains showed greater clonal expansion in a later analysis.

PCR employed 60 Vbeta and 13 Jbeta primers. The method was immunoSEQ multiplex PCR; TCRdb's version includes in-frame clones alone and lacks a portion of them. The profile shows 150,000 to 200,000 clones, about 72% of them singletons. The sequence derives from a girl under 18 in good health and CMV-seronegative. Sequenced: PBMCs.

The CDR3 coding sequence is TGTGCCTGGAGGGCCGGGGGACTGGACGAGCAGTACTTC. Protein sequence: CAWRAGGLDEQYF. The chain employs TRBV30 and TRBJ2-7; possibly TRBD2 for D (6 bases). The CDR3 extends over 13 amino acids. The ends were cut back, 3 bases at V and 5 bases at J, with 14 bases in the middle. From germline, CDR1 is GTSNPN and CDR2 SVGIG (reference sequence).